This T cell receptor (beta chain) derives from a study of tissue T cells after allogeneic stem cell transplantation. Overall study results and limits: Anatomically similar tissues had similar TCR repertoires within each patient.

With regard to this clone: What it recognizes is unknown. The genes and germline here are from mouse. Coverage ceases 1 residue before the CDR3 finishes, and the germline J gene fills in the end.

TCRbeta CDR3 was sequenced at survey depth with template counts. The protocol was immunoSEQ multiplex PCR, while the TCRdb copy is restricted to in-frame clones and leaves out a portion. Here the sample spans about 20,000 clones, less than 85% being singletons. Per the germline V gene, CDR1 is SGHDT and CDR2 is FRDEAV. The CDR3 is made up of 17 amino acids. With 4 bases clipped from V and 1 base from J, the junction kept 6 bases outside the gene matches. This chain joins TRBV14 and TRBJ2-2; 11 bases line up with TRBD2. The TCR was taken from a female BALB/c mouse in good health. Strain haplotype at MHC: H2-d. Sample: spleen. CDR3 in amino acids: CASSRGLGVQNTGQLYF. The DNA read from the CDR3 is TGTGCCAGCAGTCGGGGACTGGGGGTACAAAACACCGGGCAGCTCTAC.